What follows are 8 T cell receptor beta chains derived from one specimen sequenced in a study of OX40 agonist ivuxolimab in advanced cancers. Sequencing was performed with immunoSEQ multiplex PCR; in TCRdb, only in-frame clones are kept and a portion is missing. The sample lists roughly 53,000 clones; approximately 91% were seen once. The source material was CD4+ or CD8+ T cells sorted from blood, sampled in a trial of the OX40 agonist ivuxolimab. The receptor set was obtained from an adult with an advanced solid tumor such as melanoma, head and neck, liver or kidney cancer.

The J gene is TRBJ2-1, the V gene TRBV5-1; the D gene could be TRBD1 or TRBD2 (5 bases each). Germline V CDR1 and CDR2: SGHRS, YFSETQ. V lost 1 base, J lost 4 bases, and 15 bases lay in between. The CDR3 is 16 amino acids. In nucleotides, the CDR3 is TGCGCCAGCAGCTTGACTTTGGGGGAGAGGTACAATGAGCAGTTCTTC. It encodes CASSLTLGERYNEQFF.

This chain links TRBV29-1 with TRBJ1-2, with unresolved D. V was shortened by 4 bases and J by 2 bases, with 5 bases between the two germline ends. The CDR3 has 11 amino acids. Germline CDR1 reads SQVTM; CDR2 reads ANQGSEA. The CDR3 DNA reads TGCAGCGTTGGCGGAAACTATGGCTACACCTTC. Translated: CSVGGNYGYTF.

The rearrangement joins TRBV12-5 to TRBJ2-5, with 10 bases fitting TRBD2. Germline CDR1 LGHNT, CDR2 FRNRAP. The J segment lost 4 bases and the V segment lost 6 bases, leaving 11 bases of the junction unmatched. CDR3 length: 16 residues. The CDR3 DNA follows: TGTGCTAGTGGCCCTGGGCTAGCGGGAGTTCGAGAGACCCAGTACTTC. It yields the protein CASGPGLAGVRETQYF.

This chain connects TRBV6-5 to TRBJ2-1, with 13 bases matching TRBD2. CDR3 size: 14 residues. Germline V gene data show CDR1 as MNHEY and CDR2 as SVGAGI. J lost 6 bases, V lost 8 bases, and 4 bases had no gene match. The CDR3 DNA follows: TGTGCCAGCCAGAGGACTAGCGGGAGCAATGAGCAGTTCTTC. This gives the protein CASQRTSGSNEQFF.

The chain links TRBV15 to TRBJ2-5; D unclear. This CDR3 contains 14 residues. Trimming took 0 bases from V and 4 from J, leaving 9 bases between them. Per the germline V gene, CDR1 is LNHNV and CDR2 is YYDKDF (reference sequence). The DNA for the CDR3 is TGTGCCACCAGCAGAGATCAAGATCGAGAGACCCAGTACTTC. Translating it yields CATSRDQDRETQYF.

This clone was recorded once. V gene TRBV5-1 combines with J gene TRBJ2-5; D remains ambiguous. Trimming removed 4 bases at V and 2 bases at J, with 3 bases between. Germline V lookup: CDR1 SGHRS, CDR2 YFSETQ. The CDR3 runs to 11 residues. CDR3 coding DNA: TGCGCCAGCAGCGGACAAGAGACCCAGTACTTC. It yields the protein CASSGQETQYF.

For the CDR3, the DNA is TGTGCCAGCAGCTTATTACTACTCTACGAGCAGTACTTC. Translation gives CASSLLLLYEQYF. V usage is TRBV7-3 and J usage is TRBJ2-7; no clear D. CDR1 and CDR2 (germline): SGHTA, FQGTGA. Trimming stripped 2 bases from V and 3 bases from J, with 8 bases between. This CDR3 region has 13 residues.

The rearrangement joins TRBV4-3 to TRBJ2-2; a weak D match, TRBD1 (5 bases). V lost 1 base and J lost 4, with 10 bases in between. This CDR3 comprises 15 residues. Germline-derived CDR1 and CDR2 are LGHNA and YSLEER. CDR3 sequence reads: CASSQGRVGTGELFF. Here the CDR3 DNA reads TGCGCCAGCAGCCAAGGCAGGGTTGGCACCGGGGAGCTGTTTTTT.